This entry describes one T cell receptor beta chain. The CDR3 totals 16 residues. CDR1 MNHNS and CDR2 SASEGT come from the germline V gene. The V gene lost 0 bases and the J gene lost 7 bases, with 15 bases spanning the gap. The data were produced by immunoSEQ multiplex PCR, yet TCRdb's version contains in-frame clones alone and is incomplete. The sample yields about 22,000 clones, roughly 80% seen once. This record belongs to a study of ipilimumab plus nivolumab after autologous stem cell transplantation. The chain is built from TRBV6-1 and TRBJ2-2; D is ambiguous. Sequences were derived from PBMCs, sampled in a trial of ipilimumab plus nivolumab as post-transplant consolidation. The clonotype was recovered from a male donor with diffuse large B-cell lymphoma. The CDR3 DNA follows: TGTGCCAGCAGTGAAGCAGTTAGGAGAAAAGGCGGGGAGCTGTTTTTT. Residues: CASSEAVRRKGGELFF.